The text below deals with one T cell receptor (beta chain). Antigen specificity is unknown. There are 12 residues in the CDR3. Per the germline V gene, CDR1 is DFQATT and CDR2 is SNEGSKA (reference sequence). J was trimmed by 2 bases and V by 5 bases; bases with no gene match: 2. TCR beta cDNA libraries included unique molecular identifiers. T cells numbering about 0.85 to 11 million gave rise to 500,000 or so cDNA molecules. A single record per CDR3 protein comes from TCRdb applying MiXCR to the PCR reads. The sample lists approximately 660,000 distinct CDR3 sequences; about 60% were seen once. The data are from a study of post-analysis software for immune sequencing data. The study's findings and limits: Controls significantly exceeded multiple sclerosis patients in normalized Chao1 diversity. Among roughly 5 TRBV segments more frequent in patients than controls were TRBV5-6, TRBV5-1 and TRBV20-1. Strong same-batch co-clustering of samples appeared with F measure clustering.

The source material was blood. This sequence was found in a girl aged 2-10 years with multiple sclerosis. V usage is TRBV20-1 and J usage is TRBJ1-2; TRBD1 agrees at 7 bases. This CDR3 reads CSAEQGNYGYTF. CDR3 sequence (DNA): TGCAGTGCTGAACAGGGGAACTATGGCTACACCTTC.